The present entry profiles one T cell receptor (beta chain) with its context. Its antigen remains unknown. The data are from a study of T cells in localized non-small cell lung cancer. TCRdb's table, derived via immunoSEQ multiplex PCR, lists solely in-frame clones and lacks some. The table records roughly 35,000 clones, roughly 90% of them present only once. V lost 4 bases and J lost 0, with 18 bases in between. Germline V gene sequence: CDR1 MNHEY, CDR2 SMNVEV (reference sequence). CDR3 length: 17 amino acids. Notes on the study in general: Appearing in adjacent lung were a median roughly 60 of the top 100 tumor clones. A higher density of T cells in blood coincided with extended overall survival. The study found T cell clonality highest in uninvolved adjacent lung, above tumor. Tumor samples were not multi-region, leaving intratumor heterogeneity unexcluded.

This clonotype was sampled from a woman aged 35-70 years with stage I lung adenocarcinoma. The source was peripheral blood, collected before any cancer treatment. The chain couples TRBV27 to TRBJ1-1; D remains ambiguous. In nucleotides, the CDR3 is TGTGCCAGCAGTTCGATACGAACAGTCCTCCTGAACACTGAAGCTTTCTTT. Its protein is CASSSIRTVLLNTEAFF.